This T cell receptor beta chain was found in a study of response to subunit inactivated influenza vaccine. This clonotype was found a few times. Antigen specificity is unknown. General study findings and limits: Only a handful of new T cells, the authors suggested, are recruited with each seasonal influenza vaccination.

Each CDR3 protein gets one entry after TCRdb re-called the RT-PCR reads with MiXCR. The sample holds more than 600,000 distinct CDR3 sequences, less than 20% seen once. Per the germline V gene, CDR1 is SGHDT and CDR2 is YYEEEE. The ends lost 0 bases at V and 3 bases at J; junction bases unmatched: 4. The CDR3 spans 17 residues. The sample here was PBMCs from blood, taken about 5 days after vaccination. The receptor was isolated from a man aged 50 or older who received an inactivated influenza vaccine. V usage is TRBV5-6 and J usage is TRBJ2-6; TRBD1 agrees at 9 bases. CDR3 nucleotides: TGTGCCAGCAGCTTGGAACAGGGGGCGCTTGGGGCCAACGTCCTGACTTTC. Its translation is CASSLEQGALGANVLTF.